These T cell receptor beta chains were read from a single sample in a study of regulatory T cells in long-lasting Graves disease. TCRdb called the multiplex PCR reads again in MiXCR, with one record for every CDR3 protein. Found here are under 450,000 distinct CDR3 sequences, about 11% of them singletons; the top ten hold under 20%. The sample also formed part of further work on T cells in Graves' hyperthyroidism and ophthalmopathy.

The source material was peripheral blood mononuclear cells (PBMCs), sampled at new diagnosis, from a patient treated with antithyroid drugs. The origin of the receptors is a woman aged 18-29 years with Graves disease. The conserved cysteine and the conserved F or W are not part of the CDR3 here. Size is omitted from some rows. Given values are once, few, many or a class for expanded clones.

>few|TRBV29-1
SVGGTSGGGTQY
>.|TRBV20-1
SASQINEKLF
>many|TRBV6-1
ASSETSGGVETQY
>many|TRBV19
ASSTRGRNTHNEQF
>.|TRBV5-6
ASSDPAGGPLLTYNEQF
>many|TRBV12-3/TRBV12-4
ASSSGGQGVGQPQH
>few|TRBV18
ASSPDYRGYSPLH
>few|TRBV5-1
ASSRGRHNEKLF
>few|TRBV10-3
AISEPPPSLRGNEQF
>many|TRBV7-2
ASSSTRTDTQY
>many|TRBV13
ASSLGLAGAAYTQY
>few|TRBV5-4
ASSGAGANVLT
>many|TRBV5-1
ASSSGSEQF
>many|TRBV9
ASSHNSGPSGNTIY
>.|TRBV5-1
ASSRAGQTNTEAF
>many|TRBV2
ASSDWGLAGRYEQF
>many|TRBV30
AWTHRDRDPANEKLF
>many|TRBV20-1
SARDSNSNQPQH
>many|TRBV6-5
ASSYPFGAAHYNEQF
>.|TRBV7-8
ASSLYSSENTEAF
>many|TRBV20-1
SARGDRERLYEQY
>few|TRBV10-3
AISDRGSGATPGNEQF
>.|TRBV27
ASSPETSEWENIQY
>.|TRBV30
AWTRVDVYGYT
>many|TRBV6-2/TRBV6-3
ASSYLAGPTDTQY
>few|TRBV29-1
SVGGQADTEAF
>.|TRBV27
ASSFLAGALTDTQY
>many|TRBV20-1
SASGHNNEQF
>many|TRBV6-5
ASSYPKTGVGYT